The TCR beta chain described here comes from a study of blood T cell repertoires in COVID-19. On the study more broadly: There were acute and convalescent COVID-19 samples, and they came from the United States, Italy and Spain. Sources were T cells, B-cell-depleted T cells, or PBMCs; the material itself was cDNA or gDNA.

Methods used by the authors: Using reference gene primer amplification, nucleated cell counts were estimated. Sequenced by immunoSEQ multiplex PCR; TCRdb stores in-frame clones only, minus some. V and J calls and clone size follow that table, whereas D and trimming were derived from the DNA. The sample has some 350,000 clones; more than 70% are singletons. Trimming cost V 6 bases and J 3 bases; bases outside gene matches: 5. CDR3 size: 14 residues. CDR1 and CDR2 (germline): SGHDT, YYEEEE. The sequence derives from a woman aged 25 to 39 with COVID-19, enrolled during active disease. Sequencing was performed on peripheral blood. This chain connects TRBV5-6 to TRBJ2-2, with 7 bases aligning to TRBD1. Here the CDR3 reads CASKRDSHTGELFF. CDR3 nucleotide sequence: TGTGCCAGCAAGAGGGACAGCCACACCGGGGAGCTGTTTTTT.